The 32 T cell receptor beta chains presented below share a single source sample, sequenced in a study of tumor-infiltrating lymphocytes in primary liver carcinoma. Both blood RNA, taken from unsorted whole blood, and germline DNA were extracted. Using a constant-region primer together with ProtoScript II reverse transcriptase, TCR beta cDNA was made from roughly 540 ng of total RNA. Each TCR beta library was derived from three nested multiplex PCR rounds that employed slightly modified ARM-PCR. Investigators reported that the first two PCR rounds, at 10 cycles each, used TRBV1-TRBV30 forward primers with a C-beta reverse primer. TCRdb itself ran the multiplex PCR reads through MiXCR, one entry per CDR3 protein. The sample holds 300,000 to 400,000 distinct CDR3 sequences, approximately 64% seen once. The source material was peripheral blood. The receptors were sampled from a man aged 40-50 years with primary liver carcinoma and hepatitis B virus infection.

Points on this clonotype: Its ends do not fully match the called genes, so a read error is possible. This chain joins TRBV5-4 and TRBJ2-5; TRBD1 agrees at 10 bases. Looked up from germline, CDR1 is SGHNT and CDR2 is YYREEE (reference sequence). The CDR3 contains 16 residues. The DNA for the CDR3 is TGTGCCGGCAGCTTGAGGGGACAGGGGAACCAAGAGACCCAGTACTTC. This gives the protein CAGSLRGQGNQETQYF.

Of note for this clonotype: One end of the junction does not line up with germline, which may come from a read error. The chain links TRBV12-3 or TRBV12-4 to TRBJ1-3; D remains unclear. The CDR3 extends over 11 amino acids. The CDR3 is CASGSGNTMYF. CDR3 coding DNA: TGTGCCAGCGGCTCTGGAAACACCATGTATTTT.

The count of this clonotype is one. Possible read error: a much larger clone is one base away. The chain couples TRBV6-1 to TRBJ2-7; no reliable D call. The CDR3 consists of 12 residues. Germline V gene data show CDR1 as MNHNS and CDR2 as SASEGT. CDR3 amino acids: CASSETLYERYF. CDR3 coding DNA: TGTGCCAGCAGTGAAACCTTATACGAGCGGTACTTC.

This clonotype was recorded a few times. The V and J genes are TRBV12-3 or TRBV12-4 and TRBJ2-2; D might be TRBD2 (5 bases). The CDR3 is 17 amino acids. The germline V and J ends were trimmed by 6 bases and 0 bases, with 17 bases remaining between them. In nucleotides, the CDR3 is TGTGCCAGCAGCCATTCTATAGCGCCATCGAACACCGGGGAGCTGTTTTTT. It encodes CASSHSIAPSNTGELFF.

As to this clonotype: A much larger clone differs by one base, so this may be a read error. This chain uses TRBV14 with TRBJ2-1; 9 bases map to TRBD1. There are 16 residues in the CDR3. The germline V gene encodes CDR1 SGHDN and CDR2 FVKESK. The trim removed 4 bases at V and 5 bases at J, leaving 9 bases unmatched. CDR3 region: CASSRRQGVRNNEQFF. In DNA, the CDR3 is TGTGCCAGCAGCCGACGACAGGGGGTAAGAAACAATGAGCAGTTCTTC.

In regard to this clonotype: Relative to the germline gene, one junction end is altered; a read error may explain this. This chain connects TRBV11-2 to TRBJ2-3; D may be TRBD1 (6 bases). The CDR3 runs to 14 residues. In germline, CDR1 is SGHAT, CDR2 FQNNGV. CDR3 coding DNA: TGTGCCATCAGCTCCCCGACCGGGACACTTACGCAGTATTTT. Amino acids: CAISSPTGTLTQYF. The whole variable domain, filled in from reference TRBV11-2 and TRBJ2-3, reads EAGVAQSPRYKIIEKRQSVAFWCNPISGHATLYWYQQILGQGPKLLIQFQNNGVVDDSQLPKDRFSAERLKGVDSTLKIQPAKLEDSAVYLCAISSPTGTLTQYFGPGTRLTVL.

This clonotype was detected once. This may be a read error: a much more frequent sequence differs by one nucleotide. The genes are TRBV10-3 and TRBJ1-1; no clear D gene. This CDR3 contains 14 residues. Germline CDR1 reads ENHRY; CDR2 reads SYGVKD. DNA of the CDR3: TGTGCCATCAGCGAGAGGGAGGTGAACACTGAAGCTTCCTTT. It specifies CAISEREVNTEASF.

On this clonotype itself: A much larger clone differs by one base, so this may be a read error. CDR3 coding DNA: TGTGCCAGCAGCCGCCCCAACACCCAAGAGACCCAGTACTTC. Residues: CASSRPNTQETQYF. J is TRBJ2-5 and V is TRBV12-3 or TRBV12-4, with D uncertain. The CDR3 covers 14 residues. The V gene lost 6 bases and the J gene lost 1 base, with 12 bases spanning the gap.

This clonotype was counted between two and nine times. The chain joins TRBV5-6 to TRBJ2-7; 8 bases are a match to TRBD1. This CDR3 contains 15 residues. Per the germline V gene, CDR1 is SGHDT and CDR2 is YYEEEE. Trimming took 4 bases from V and 0 from J; bases not matched to a gene: 6. The CDR3 loop reads CASSGGTGPSYEQYF. CDR3 DNA sequence: TGTGCCAGCAGCGGAGGGACAGGCCCCTCCTACGAGCAGTACTTC.

For this clonotype: With a much larger clone just one base away, this may be a read error. This likely comes from a read error, as the CDR3 has no conserved phenylalanine or tryptophan at its end. The rearrangement uses TRBV6-5 and TRBJ2-7; D perhaps matches TRBD2 (6 bases). Deletions cut 2 bases from V and 6 bases from J, with 8 bases between. This CDR3 is built from 12 residues. Germline V gene data show CDR1 as MNHEY and CDR2 as SVGAGI. The chain's CDR3 is CASSYAGSEQYL. The CDR3 DNA reads as TGTGCCAGCAGTTACGCGGGGTCCGAGCAGTACTTA.

This clonotype was seen at least ten times. V gene TRBV29-1 combines with J gene TRBJ2-7; D is uncertain. The CDR3 consists of 13 residues. The germline gives CDR1 SQVTM, CDR2 ANQGSEA. The V gene lost 3 bases and the J gene lost 1 base, with 10 bases spanning the gap. The CDR3 DNA reads as TGCAGCGTTGAGGATGGTAGATCCTACGAGCAGTACTTC. Its translation: CSVEDGRSYEQYF.

The V and J genes are TRBV11-2 and TRBJ1-1; D not certain. Trimming stripped 0 bases from V and 7 bases from J, with 15 bases between. The CDR3 spans 15 residues. Per germline, CDR1 SGHAT and CDR2 FQNNGV. CDR3 in DNA: TGTGCCAGCAGCTTAGATCTTGAGGTGAGCATTGAAGCTTTCTTT. Translation gives CASSLDLEVSIEAFF.

The gene calls are TRBV11-2 and TRBJ1-1, with D possibly matching TRBD1 (5 bases). The CDR3 contains 15 residues. CDR1 and CDR2 from the germline V gene are SGHAT and FQNNGV. V was clipped by 5 bases and J by 1 base, with 14 bases between them. The CDR3 loop is CASSGDWGKNTEAFF. CDR3 in DNA: TGTGCCAGCAGCGGGGACTGGGGCAAGAACACTGAAGCTTTCTTT.

The sample holds many counts of this clonotype. The rearrangement joins TRBV6-1 to TRBJ2-5; a possible D gene is TRBD1 (5 bases). Trimming took 4 bases from V and 5 from J, leaving 8 bases between them. Germline CDR1 is MNHNS and CDR2 is SASEGT. The CDR3 spans 12 residues. In DNA, the CDR3 is TGTGCCAGCAGTGCGACAGTGGAGACCCAGTACTTC. This codes for CASSATVETQYF.

This chain uses TRBV10-3 with TRBJ2-1; TRBD1 matches 7 bases. J gave up 7 bases and V 7 bases, and 13 bases lay outside the gene matches. CDR1 ENHRY and CDR2 SYGVKD come from the germline V gene. This CDR3 has 15 amino acids. CDR3 nucleotide sequence: TGTGCCATCATTGTAGACAGGGAGAATCAGAATGAGCAGTTCTTC. The encoded protein is CAIIVDRENQNEQFF.

Notes on this clonotype: At one end the junction does not follow the germline gene, possibly because of a read error. The rearrangement links TRBV11-2 to TRBJ2-7; a possible D gene is TRBD1 (6 bases). CDR1 and CDR2 (germline): SGHAT, FQNNGV. The CDR3 extends over 14 amino acids. The CDR3 region is CASSLGTVTYDQYF. The CDR3 DNA sequence: TGTGCCAGCAGCTTAGGGACAGTCACCTACGACCAGTACTTC.

A single count supports this clonotype. The junction departs from the called germline gene at one end, perhaps through a read error. V gene TRBV11-2 combines with J gene TRBJ1-4; tentatively, D is TRBD1 (5 bases). The V gene's germline CDR1 is SGHAT and CDR2 FQNNGV. The CDR3 covers 16 residues. The CDR3 region has the DNA TGTGCCAGCAGTTTAGTCTTTCGGACAAGGGGCGAAAAACTGTTTTTT. Translated: CASSLVFRTRGEKLFF.

The table lists this clonotype with a count of one. A single base separates this from a much larger clone, so it may be a read error. The V call is TRBV4-2, the J call TRBJ2-2; 7 positions match TRBD1. CDR3 length: 16 amino acids. Looked up from germline, CDR1 is LGHNA and CDR2 is YNFKEQ. CDR3 in DNA: TGTGCCAGCAGCCAAACAGGGGCGGCAGGCACCGTGGAGCTGTTTTTT. Translating it yields CASSQTGAAGTVELFF.

The J gene is TRBJ2-5, the V gene TRBV10-3, with 7 bases matching TRBD1. The junction had 8 bases not matched to a gene; V was cut back by 6 bases and J by 4 bases. The CDR3 loop spans 14 amino acids. CDR1 is ENHRY and CDR2 is SYGVKD in the germline V gene. DNA of the CDR3: TGTGCCATCAGCAGACAGGGAAATACAGAGACCCAGTACTTC. Translating gives CAISRQGNTETQYF.

V and J are TRBV7-9 and TRBJ2-3, with no clear D. The V end lost 11 bases, the J end lost 0 bases, and 12 bases lay between the germline ends. Germline V gene sequence: CDR1 SEHNR, CDR2 FQNEAQ (reference sequence). CDR3 size: 13 residues. CDR3 in amino acids: CAGHYISTDTQYF. CDR3 DNA sequence: TGTGCCGGCCATTACATTAGCACAGATACGCAGTATTTT.

To note about this clonotype: Its ends do not fully match the called genes, so a read error is possible. CDR3 sequence reads: CASSHRGRIKEQFF. Here the CDR3 DNA reads TGTGCCAGCAGCCACAGGGGTCGGATCAAAGAGCAATTCTTC. The rearrangement links TRBV11-1 to TRBJ2-1, with TRBD1 identical over 7 bases. The CDR3 is 14 residues long. Germline V gene data show CDR1 as SGHAT and CDR2 as FQDESV (reference sequence).

Regarding this clonotype: A read error may explain this, as a much larger clone is one base away. The V gene is TRBV6-5, the J gene TRBJ1-1; perhaps TRBD1 as D (5 bases). The CDR3 covers 13 residues. Germline V gene sequence: CDR1 MNHEY, CDR2 SVGAGI. The CDR3 loop is CTSRSGQNTEAFF. The CDR3 DNA is TGTACCAGCAGGAGCGGACAGAACACTGAAGCTTTCTTT.

The chain recombines TRBV19 with TRBJ2-2; the D is unclear. Per germline, CDR1 LNHDA and CDR2 SQIVND (reference sequence). Trimming stripped 7 bases from V and 1 base from J, with 13 bases between. This CDR3 spans 15 amino acids. This CDR3 is CASTETWGNTGELFF. The CDR3 DNA follows: TGTGCCAGTACCGAAACGTGGGGGAACACCGGGGAGCTGTTTTTT.

The rearrangement joins TRBV4-2 to TRBJ2-3; perhaps D is TRBD1 or TRBD2 (5 bases each). Per germline, CDR1 LGHNA and CDR2 YNFKEQ. The CDR3 is 15 amino acids. Trimming left V 5 bases short and J 0 bases short, with 12 bases between. In DNA form, the CDR3 reads TGTGCCAGCAGCGGTTTTGAGGGGAGCACAGATACGCAGTATTTT. It encodes CASSGFEGSTDTQYF.

In the case of this clonotype: A junction end diverges from the germline sequence, so it may reflect a read error. The chain carries TRBV5-4 and TRBJ2-1; 10 bases are shared with TRBD2. CDR1 and CDR2 (germline): SGHNT, YYREEE (reference sequence). The CDR3 runs to 15 residues. The CDR3 sequence is CASSPLAGVTNEQLF. The CDR3 bases are TGTGCCAGCAGCCCCCTAGCGGGAGTCACGAATGAGCAGTTGTTC. The full variable domain, rest sourced from reference TRBV5-4 and TRBJ2-1, is ETGVTQSPTHLIKTRGQQVTLRCSSQSGHNTVSWYQQALGQGPQFIFQYYREEENGRGNFPPRFSGLQFPNYSSELNVNALELDDSALYLCASSPLAGVTNEQLFGPGTRLTVL.

The J gene is TRBJ1-6, the V gene TRBV10-1; 10 nucleotides line up with TRBD1. V gave up 5 bases and J gave up 5 bases; unmatched junction bases: 9. The CDR3 length is 17 residues. Germline V lookup: CDR1 WNHNN, CDR2 SYGVQD (reference sequence). The CDR3, as DNA: TGCGCCAGCAGTACTTCCCCGGACAGGGGGGATAATTCACCCCTCCACTTT. This encodes CASSTSPDRGDNSPLHF.

The count of this clonotype is one. The junction and the germline gene differ at one end; a read error may be behind it. The genes are TRBV11-2 and TRBJ2-1; D is possibly TRBD2 (6 bases). The CDR3 runs 16 residues. Germline-derived CDR1 and CDR2 are SGHAT and FQNNGV. CDR3: CASSPDAGLAGREHFF. CDR3 DNA: TGTGCCAGCAGCCCAGACGCGGGACTGGCGGGAAGGGAGCATTTCTTC.

Points on this clonotype: This may arise from a read error, as a much more abundant clone is one base away. The chain recombines TRBV12-3 or TRBV12-4 with TRBJ2-1; 8 nucleotides agree with TRBD2. This CDR3 is built from 15 residues. CDR3 residues: CASTIELADYNERFF. The CDR3 nucleotides read TGTGCCAGCACTATCGAACTAGCGGATTACAATGAGCGGTTCTTC.

This chain uses TRBV6-5 with TRBJ2-3, with D possibly matching TRBD1 (5 bases). This CDR3 is 11 amino acids long. Germline CDR1 is MNHEY and CDR2 is SVGAGI. V was shortened by 2 bases and J by 8 bases, with 5 bases between the two germline ends. The CDR3 DNA follows: TGTGCCAGCAGTTACAGGGGTACGCAGTATTTT. It is translated as CASSYRGTQYF.

Of note for this clonotype: The junction shows a germline mismatch at one end, possibly a read error. The genes are TRBV11-2 and TRBJ2-3; D is uncertain. Germline V lookup: CDR1 SGHAT, CDR2 FQNNGV. CDR3 length equals 13 residues. CDR3: CASSLPRTDMQYF. CDR3 nucleotide sequence: TGTGCCAGCAGCCTCCCCCGCACAGATATGCAGTATTTT.

The chain is built from TRBV6-2 or TRBV6-3 and TRBJ2-5, with D possibly matching TRBD1 (5 bases). The germline gives CDR1 MNHEY, CDR2 SVGEGT. CDR3 length: 15 amino acids. The germline V and J ends were trimmed by 5 bases and 5 bases, with 18 bases remaining between them. The CDR3 protein is CASSPLHRKEETQYF. Written as DNA, the CDR3 is TGTGCCAGCAGTCCCCTCCACAGGAAGGAGGAGACCCAGTACTTC.

A note on this clonotype: The germline gene is not matched at one end of the junction; a read error may be the cause. The V call is TRBV11-3, the J call TRBJ2-1; 9 bases match TRBD2. Germline loops: CDR1 SGHNT, CDR2 YENEEA. This CDR3 comprises 17 residues. CDR3: CASSLDVSGSGYNEHFF. CDR3 nucleotides: TGTGCCAGCAGCTTAGATGTTAGCGGGAGCGGTTACAACGAGCACTTCTTC.